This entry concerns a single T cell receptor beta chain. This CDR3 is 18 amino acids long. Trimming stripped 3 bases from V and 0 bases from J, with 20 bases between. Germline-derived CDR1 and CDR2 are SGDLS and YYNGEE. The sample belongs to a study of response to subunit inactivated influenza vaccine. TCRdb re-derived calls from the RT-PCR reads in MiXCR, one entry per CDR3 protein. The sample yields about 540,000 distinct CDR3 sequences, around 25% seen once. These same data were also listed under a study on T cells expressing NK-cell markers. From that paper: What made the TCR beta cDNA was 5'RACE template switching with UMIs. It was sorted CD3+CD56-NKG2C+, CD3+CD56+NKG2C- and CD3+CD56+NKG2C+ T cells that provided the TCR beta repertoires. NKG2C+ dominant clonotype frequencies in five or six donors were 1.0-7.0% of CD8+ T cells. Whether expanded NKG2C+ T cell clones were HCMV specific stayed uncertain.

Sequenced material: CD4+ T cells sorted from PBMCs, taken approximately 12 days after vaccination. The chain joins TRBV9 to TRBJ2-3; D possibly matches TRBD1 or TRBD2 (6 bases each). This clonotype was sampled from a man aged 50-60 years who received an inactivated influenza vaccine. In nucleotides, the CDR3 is TGTGCCAGCAGCGCAGAAGCCCTCGGGGGCACTAGCACAGATACGCAGTATTTT. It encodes CASSAEALGGTSTDTQYF.